Described below is a single T cell receptor (beta chain) sequence and its context. The sample comes from a study of blood T cell repertoires in COVID-19. Profiling relied on immunoSEQ multiplex PCR, and the TCRdb table lists in-frame clones only, not all of them. The data contain 130,000 to 150,000 clones, 80% to 90% of them singletons. This CDR3 has 12 amino acids. Trimming stripped 8 bases from V and 8 bases from J, with 18 bases between. CDR1 SQVTM and CDR2 ANQGSEA come from the germline V gene. V is TRBV29-1 and J is TRBJ1-2; possible D gene TRBD1, 6 bases. The TCR was taken from a woman aged 55-70 years with active COVID-19. The sequencing sample was made of peripheral blood. CDR3 protein: CSPFRGADGYTF. The CDR3, as DNA: TGCAGCCCATTCCGGGGGGCCGACGGCTACACCTTC. Looking up the rest from reference TRBV29-1 and TRBJ1-2 gives the full variable domain: SAVISQKPSRDICQRGTSLTIQCQVDSQVTMMFWYRQQPGQSLTLIATANQGSEATYESGFVIDKFPISRPNLTFSTLTVSNMSPEDSSIYLCSPFRGADGYTFGSGTRLTVV.